Below, one T cell receptor beta chain is given with its context. Read sequence stops 3 residues before the CDR3 end, and the germline J gene provides the missing end. The trim removed 8 bases at V and 3 bases at J, leaving 7 bases unmatched. The CDR3 covers 14 residues. Germline V gene lookup returns CDR1 KGHDR and CDR2 SFDVKD. This entry comes from a study of T cells in women clearing cervical HPV infection. The data were produced by immunoSEQ multiplex PCR, yet TCRdb's version contains in-frame clones alone and is incomplete. This table holds more than 20,000 clones. This chain uses TRBV24-1 with TRBJ2-7; 9 nucleotides agree with TRBD1. This sequence was found in a woman between 18 and 70 years old with a cervical HPV16 infection that either progressed to CIN3+ or cleared (not recorded which). Sequencing used blood buffy coat. This CDR3 is CATKRRDRDYEQYF. The CDR3 bases that were read are TGTGCCACCAAAAGACGGGACAGGGACTACGAG.